This T cell receptor beta chain is from a study of cytomegalovirus exposure and HLA in healthy donors. On the study more broadly: Out of 150 million to 200 million T cells, an earlier analysis found some 110 million unique TCR beta sequences in total.

60 Vbeta and 13 Jbeta primers were used in PCR. The protocol was immunoSEQ multiplex PCR, while the TCRdb copy is restricted to in-frame clones and leaves out a portion. The table includes about 150,000 clones, about 80% detected once. There are a few counts of this clone. The CDR3 is 18 residues long. With V trimmed by 1 base and J by 5 bases, 10 bases remained unmatched. CDR1 is SGHTA and CDR2 is FQGTGA in the germline V gene. V and J are TRBV7-3 and TRBJ2-1, with 11 bases fitting TRBD2. Specimen: PBMCs. The sequence derives from a man aged 30 to 39 in good health and CMV-seropositive. In nucleotides, the CDR3 is TGTGCCAGCAGCTTAAGAGGGCGGGTAGCGGGAGGGCACAATGAGCAGTTCTTC. Translated: CASSLRGRVAGGHNEQFF. The variable domain in full, completed from reference TRBV7-3 and TRBJ2-1, reads GAGVSQTPSNKVTEKGKYVELRCDPISGHTALYWYRQSLGQGPEFLIYFQGTGAADDSGLPNDRFFAVRPEGSVSTLKIQRTERGDSAVYLCASSLRGRVAGGHNEQFFGPGTRLTVL.